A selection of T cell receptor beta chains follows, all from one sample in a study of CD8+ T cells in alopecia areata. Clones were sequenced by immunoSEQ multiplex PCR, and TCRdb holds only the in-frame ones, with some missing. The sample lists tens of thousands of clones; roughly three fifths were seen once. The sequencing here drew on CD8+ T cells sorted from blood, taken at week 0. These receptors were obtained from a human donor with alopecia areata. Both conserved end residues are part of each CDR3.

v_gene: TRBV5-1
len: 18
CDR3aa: CASSLSPGLAGFSDTQYF

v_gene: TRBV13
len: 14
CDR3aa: CASSEGTKGTEAFF

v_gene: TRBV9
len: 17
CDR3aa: CASSVGGTSTRGDTQYF

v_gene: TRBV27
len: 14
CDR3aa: CASSLGGEVHEQYF

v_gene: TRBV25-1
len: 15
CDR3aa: CASSEFVGPTGELFF

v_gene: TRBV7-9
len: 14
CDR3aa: CASSFGSANTEAFF

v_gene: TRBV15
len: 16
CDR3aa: CATSRDRLAATYEQYF

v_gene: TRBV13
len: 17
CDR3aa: CASSLDRTSGRGNEQFF

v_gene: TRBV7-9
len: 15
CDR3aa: CASSSRKGPQNIQYF

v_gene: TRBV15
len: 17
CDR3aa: CATSNNLGNLAKNIQYF

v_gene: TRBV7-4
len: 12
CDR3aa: CASSWDEYEQYF

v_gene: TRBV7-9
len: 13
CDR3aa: CASSPAGRETQYF

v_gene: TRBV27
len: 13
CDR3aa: CASSLLANEKLFF

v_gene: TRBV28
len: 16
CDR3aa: CASSLGGAGSEDTQYF

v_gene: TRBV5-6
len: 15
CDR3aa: CASSLGQGNTGELFF

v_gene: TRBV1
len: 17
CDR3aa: CTSSHPSGAGIEETQYF

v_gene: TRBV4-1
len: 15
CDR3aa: CASSHRASNTGELFF

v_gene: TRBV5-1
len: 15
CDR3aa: CASSLVGSLNTEAFF

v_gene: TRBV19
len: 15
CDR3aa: CASSIAWGQLYEQYF

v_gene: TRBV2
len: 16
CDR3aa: CASSEAGGSPYNEQFF

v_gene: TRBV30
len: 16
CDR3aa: CAWNGIAGPSPDTQYF

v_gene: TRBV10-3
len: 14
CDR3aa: CAISPNASTYEQYF

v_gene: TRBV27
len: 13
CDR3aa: CASMGGLNNEQFF

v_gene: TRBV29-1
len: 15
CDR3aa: CSVEATGTGRETQYF

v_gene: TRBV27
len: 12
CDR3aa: CASGGGAYEQYF

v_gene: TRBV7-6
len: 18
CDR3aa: CASSLGRAGSRRTDTQYF

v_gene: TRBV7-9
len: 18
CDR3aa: CASSSTIETGPNTGELFF

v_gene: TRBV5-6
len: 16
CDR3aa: CASSFFQGSTDTEAFF

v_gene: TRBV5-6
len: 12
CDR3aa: CASSLVADTQYF